Each of the 13 T cell receptor beta chains below was sequenced from the same sample in a study of cytomegalovirus exposure and HLA in healthy donors. This PCR relied on a set of 60 Vbeta primers and 13 Jbeta primers. Clones were sequenced by immunoSEQ multiplex PCR, and TCRdb holds only the in-frame ones, with some missing. The data show around 65,000 clones, with approximately 67% seen just once and approximately 2.8% held by the top ten. Sequencing was performed on PBMCs. The receptors here all came from a man between 25 and 39 years old in good health and CMV-seronegative.

This rearrangement joins TRBV18 to TRBJ1-5; 9 nucleotides align to TRBD1. The CDR3 runs to 13 residues. Trimming cost V 6 bases and J 6 bases; bases outside gene matches: 3. From germline, CDR1 is KGHSH and CDR2 LQKENI. The CDR3 spells CASSGTGSQPQHF. As DNA, the CDR3 is TGTGCCAGCTCCGGGACAGGGAGTCAGCCCCAGCATTTT.

The chain recombines TRBV5-1 with TRBJ2-1; TRBD1 might be the D (6 bases). Germline V CDR1 and CDR2: SGHRS, YFSETQ. The CDR3 totals 13 residues. V lost 1 base to trimming and J lost 5 bases, with 7 bases between them. CDR3 in DNA: TGCGCCAGCAGCTTGAGGACAGACAATGAGCAGTTCTTC. Amino acids: CASSLRTDNEQFF.

There are a few counts of this clone. The rearrangement uses TRBV29-1 and TRBJ2-7; a possible D gene is TRBD2 (6 bases). Germline V gives CDR1 SQVTM, CDR2 ANQGSEA. V shed 2 bases and J shed 0 bases, with 11 bases lying between them. The CDR3 totals 14 residues. The CDR3 loop reads CSVELDGSSYEQYF. The DNA of the CDR3 is TGCAGCGTTGAATTGGACGGGAGCTCCTACGAGCAGTACTTC.

In this sample, this clone turned up a few times. The V and J genes are TRBV4-1 and TRBJ1-5; 8 nucleotides agree with TRBD1. This CDR3 comprises 15 residues. Germline assignment: CDR1 MGHRA and CDR2 YSYEKL. Trimming took 0 bases from V and 11 from J; bases not matched to a gene: 9. DNA of the CDR3: TGCGCCAGCAGCCAAGATCATCAGGGGGCTGGGGCCCAGCATTTT. Residues: CASSQDHQGAGAQHF.

V gene TRBV6-5 combines with J gene TRBJ2-2; D possibly corresponds to TRBD1 (6 bases). CDR1 is MNHEY, CDR2 SVGAGI, per germline. The CDR3 runs to 15 residues. Trimming pared 7 bases from V and 6 bases from J, leaving 18 bases between. The CDR3 loop reads CASTPRRKGAGELFF. CDR3 bases: TGTGCCAGCACCCCCCGGAGGAAGGGGGCCGGGGAGCTGTTTTTT.

V and J are TRBV27 and TRBJ1-1; D gene unclear. Germline CDR1 reads MNHEY; CDR2 reads SMNVEV (reference sequence). Trimming took off 0 bases at V and 1 base at J, with 6 bases between the two ends. The CDR3 sequence is 14 residues long. This CDR3 is CASSLSRGNTEAFF. CDR3 nucleotides: TGTGCCAGCAGTTTATCGCGGGGGAACACTGAAGCTTTCTTT.

J is TRBJ2-2 and V is TRBV11-2; D is ambiguous. Per germline, CDR1 SGHAT and CDR2 FQNNGV. V was cut by 8 bases and J by 4 bases, with 8 bases left in between. The CDR3 has 12 residues. The CDR3 is CASRWATGELFF. The CDR3 DNA is TGTGCCAGCCGATGGGCCACCGGGGAGCTGTTTTTT. Combining the CDR3 with reference TRBV11-2 and TRBJ2-2 gives the whole variable domain EAGVAQSPRYKIIEKRQSVAFWCNPISGHATLYWYQQILGQGPKLLIQFQNNGVVDDSQLPKDRFSAERLKGVDSTLKIQPAKLEDSAVYLCASRWATGELFFGEGSRLTVL.

The chain links TRBV7-9 to TRBJ2-7; 11 bases line up with TRBD2. V shed 3 bases, J shed 2 bases, and the junction held 3 bases outside the gene matches. The germline V gene encodes CDR1 SEHNR and CDR2 FQNEAQ (reference sequence). CDR3 length equals 15 residues. For the CDR3, the DNA is TGTGCCAGCAGCTTTCAACTAGCGGGGGCCTACGAGCAGTACTTC. This sequence encodes CASSFQLAGAYEQYF.

The count of this clone is one. The chain carries TRBV4-1 and TRBJ2-7; D remains unclear. Trimming removed 2 bases from V and 0 bases from J, with 14 bases in between. This CDR3 is built from 16 residues. Germline CDR1 and CDR2: MGHRA and YSYEKL. The CDR3 DNA reads as TGCGCCAGCAGCCAACGTTTTGACTTAACCTCCTACGAGCAGTACTTC. Translated, it gives CASSQRFDLTSYEQYF.

V and J are TRBV2 and TRBJ1-1, with 9 bases identical to TRBD1. This CDR3 has 14 residues. In germline, CDR1 is SNHLY, CDR2 FYNNEI. Germline trimming cut 7 bases from V and 5 bases from J; bases unmatched to any gene: 8. This chain's CDR3 is CASTDRGSGTEAFF. CDR3 DNA sequence: TGTGCCAGCACCGACAGGGGGTCCGGGACTGAAGCTTTCTTT.

In its sample, this clone was seen once. The rearrangement joins TRBV25-1 to TRBJ2-5, with D tentatively TRBD1 (6 bases). V was clipped by 0 bases and J by 2 bases, with 10 bases between them. From germline, CDR1 is MGHDK and CDR2 SYGVNS. This CDR3 comprises 15 residues. The CDR3 sequence: CASSEYWGLQETQYF. The DNA of the CDR3 is TGTGCCAGCAGTGAATATTGGGGGCTTCAAGAGACCCAGTACTTC.

The chain recombines TRBV2 with TRBJ1-6, with 10 nucleotides matching TRBD1. The germline V gene has CDR1 SNHLY and CDR2 FYNNEI. The CDR3 has 15 residues. V lost 6 bases to trimming and J lost 5 bases; unmatched junction nucleotides: 4. In DNA form, the CDR3 reads TGTGCCAGCAGCCCGGGACAGGGGAATAATTCACCCCTCCACTTT. Translation gives CASSPGQGNNSPLHF.

The rearrangement links TRBV29-1 to TRBJ2-7; TRBD1 agrees at 7 bases. The junction had 11 bases not matched to a gene; V was cut back by 7 bases and J by 5 bases. This CDR3 comprises 13 residues. Germline CDR1 reads SQVTM; CDR2 reads ANQGSEA. The DNA for the CDR3 is TGCAGCGCCGCGAGACAGGGTACCAACGAGCAGTACTTC. This codes for CSAARQGTNEQYF.